Presented here are 15 T cell receptor beta chains from one specimen sequenced in a study of long-term antiretroviral therapy in people with HIV. This was the immunoSEQ v3.0 assay at survey level. Here immunoSEQ multiplex PCR was the method, and the copy in TCRdb shows in-frame clones only, minus some. The table shows over 15,000 clones, with around 92% occurring only once. This sample comprised unsorted PBMCs, obtained 3 years after starting antiretroviral therapy. Receptor source: a man aged 50-60 years with HIV.

The chain combines TRBV28 with TRBJ1-1, with TRBD1 as a possible D gene (6 bases). The CDR3 is 13 amino acids. With 11 bases removed from V and 3 bases from J, the gap between germline ends came to 16 bases. Germline lookup yields CDR1 MDHEN and CDR2 SYDVKM. CDR3 residues: CAVRGGAYTEAFF. The CDR3 nucleotides read TGTGCCGTCCGGGGGGGGGCATACACTGAAGCTTTCTTT.

The V gene is TRBV4-2, the J gene TRBJ2-7, with D perhaps TRBD1 or TRBD2 (6 bases each). Trimming left V 5 bases short and J 2 bases short, with 19 bases between. The CDR3 is made up of 16 amino acids. Per the germline V gene, CDR1 is LGHNA and CDR2 is YNFKEQ. The CDR3 loop is CASSVEEGGLTYEQYF. The DNA for the CDR3 is TGTGCCAGCAGCGTCGAAGAGGGGGGCCTAACCTACGAGCAGTACTTC.

The chain employs TRBV5-4 and TRBJ2-2; D gene ambiguous. Trimming shortened V by 0 bases and J by 4 bases, and 7 bases separated the two germline ends. CDR1 and CDR2 (germline): SGHNT, YYREEE (reference sequence). This CDR3 is 14 amino acids long. The DNA for the CDR3 is TGTGCCAGCAGCTTGGGTCAGCTCACCGGGGAGCTGTTTTTT. This sequence encodes CASSLGQLTGELFF.

This rearrangement joins TRBV4-1 to TRBJ1-2; 12 positions agree with TRBD1. The CDR3 extends over 17 amino acids. In germline, CDR1 is MGHRA, CDR2 YSYEKL. The V gene end was trimmed by 0 bases and the J gene end by 8 bases; junction bases not matched to a gene: 10. CDR3 sequence reads: CASSQDGGTGGAGGYTF. CDR3 bases: TGCGCCAGCAGCCAAGATGGGGGGACAGGGGGCGCAGGGGGCTACACCTTC.

V gene TRBV19 combines with J gene TRBJ2-1, with 11 bases that match TRBD2. The CDR3 totals 15 residues. Germline V gene lookup returns CDR1 LNHDA and CDR2 SQIVND (reference sequence). V shed 5 bases, J shed 6 bases, and the junction held 6 bases outside the gene matches. The CDR3 nucleotides are TGTGCCAGTAGTCCTAGCGGGGGGCCTCTCAATGAGCAGTTCTTC. It encodes CASSPSGGPLNEQFF. The variable domain in full, with the rest retrieved from reference TRBV19 and TRBJ2-1, is DGGITQSPKYLFRKEGQNVTLSCEQNLNHDAMYWYRQDPGQGLRLIYYSQIVNDFQKGDIAEGYSVSREKKESFPLTVTSAQKNPTAFYLCASSPSGGPLNEQFFGPGTRLTVL.

The gene calls are TRBV9 and TRBJ2-5, with TRBD2 matching over 7 bases. Germline CDR1 reads SGDLS; CDR2 reads YYNGEE. After removal of 4 bases from V and 0 bases from J, the junction contained 9 bases not matched to a gene. The CDR3 is made up of 16 amino acids. The CDR3 is CASSLASGLYQETQYF. The CDR3 nucleotides read TGTGCCAGCAGCCTAGCTAGCGGCTTGTACCAAGAGACCCAGTACTTC.

This clone was counted a single time. The genes are TRBV9 and TRBJ1-2; D ambiguous. Trimming took 6 bases from V and 4 from J, leaving 10 bases between them. Germline V gene data show CDR1 as SGDLS and CDR2 as YYNGEE. This CDR3 is built from 12 residues. CDR3 in amino acids: CASTSDGYGYTF. DNA of the CDR3: TGTGCCAGCACCTCCGACGGCTATGGCTACACCTTC.

V is TRBV11-2 and J is TRBJ2-2; TRBD1 matches 10 bases. The CDR3 is made up of 16 amino acids. The germline V gene encodes CDR1 SGHAT and CDR2 FQNNGV. After removal of 1 base from V and 6 bases from J, the junction contained 5 bases not matched to a gene. For the CDR3, the DNA is TGTGCCAGCAGCTTAGCGGGACAGGGGACGGCCGGGGAGCTGTTTTTT. It specifies CASSLAGQGTAGELFF. The whole variable domain, remainder taken from reference TRBV11-2 and TRBJ2-2, is EAGVAQSPRYKIIEKRQSVAFWCNPISGHATLYWYQQILGQGPKLLIQFQNNGVVDDSQLPKDRFSAERLKGVDSTLKIQPAKLEDSAVYLCASSLAGQGTAGELFFGEGSRLTVL.

The chain links TRBV7-9 to TRBJ1-5, with D uncertain. V was pared by 3 bases and J by 3 bases, with 6 bases between. Germline CDR1 SEHNR, CDR2 FQNEAQ (reference sequence). CDR3 length equals 13 residues. CDR3 nucleotide sequence: TGTGCCAGCAGCTTCTCCACCAATCAGCCCCAGCATTTT. Translated, it gives CASSFSTNQPQHF.

The CDR3 here is CASSLGLGGSVGEKLFF. CDR3 coding DNA: TGTGCCAGCAGCTTGGGTTTAGGGGGCAGCGTAGGCGAAAAACTGTTTTTT. The chain joins TRBV5-6 to TRBJ1-4; 7 bases match TRBD1. Germline trimming cut 0 bases from V and 8 bases from J; bases unmatched to any gene: 13. The CDR3 totals 17 residues. Per germline, CDR1 SGHDT and CDR2 YYEEEE. Variable domain in full (rest from reference TRBV5-6 and TRBJ1-4): DAGVTQSPTHLIKTRGQQVTLRCSPKSGHDTVSWYQQALGQGPQFIFQYYEEEERQRGNFPDRFSGHQFPNYSSELNVNALLLGDSALYLCASSLGLGGSVGEKLFFGSGTQLSVL.

In its sample, this clone was seen once. The V call is TRBV4-3, the J call TRBJ2-7; 8 positions match TRBD2. Germline V gives CDR1 LGHNA, CDR2 YSLEER. The CDR3 sequence is 15 residues long. The V segment lost 2 bases and the J segment 4 bases; nucleotides outside the gene matches: 7. CDR3 sequence (DNA): TGCGCCAGCAGCCAACAGCTAGCGGGTCCTTACGAGCAGTACTTC. The encoded protein is CASSQQLAGPYEQYF.

V usage is TRBV5-1 and J usage is TRBJ2-2, with 8 bases aligning to TRBD2. The CDR3 consists of 13 residues. The V gene's germline CDR1 is SGHRS and CDR2 YFSETQ. With V trimmed by 5 bases and J by 6 bases, 3 bases remained unmatched. CDR3 bases: TGCGCCAGCAGGACTAGCGAGGCCGGGGAGCTGTTTTTT. Protein: CASRTSEAGELFF.

The V and J genes are TRBV2 and TRBJ2-7, with 12 bases that match TRBD1. Germline CDR1 reads SNHLY; CDR2 reads FYNNEI. The CDR3 has 17 residues. The trim removed 7 bases at V and 5 bases at J, leaving 15 bases unmatched. In nucleotides, the CDR3 is TGTGCCAGCACCCCAGTAAGGGACAGGGGGCTGAGCCACGAGCAGTACTTC. Protein sequence: CASTPVRDRGLSHEQYF.

The table lists this clone with a count of one. The chain joins TRBV27 to TRBJ2-3; possibly TRBD1 for D (6 bases). In germline, CDR1 is MNHEY, CDR2 SMNVEV (reference sequence). This CDR3 is 15 amino acids long. Trimming removed 0 bases from V and 5 bases from J, with 12 bases in between. The CDR3 coding sequence is TGTGCCAGCAGTTTATCGGGGGCGGCGGGAGATACGCAGTATTTT. Its protein product is CASSLSGAAGDTQYF.

The genes are TRBV15 and TRBJ2-7; tentatively, D is TRBD1 or TRBD2 (5 bases each). V was pared by 2 bases and J by 5 bases, with 16 bases between. The CDR3 runs 15 residues. Germline lookup yields CDR1 LNHNV and CDR2 YYDKDF (reference sequence). The CDR3 here is CATSRTLGAEHEQYF. The CDR3 DNA reads as TGTGCCACCAGCAGAACACTAGGGGCGGAACACGAGCAGTACTTC.